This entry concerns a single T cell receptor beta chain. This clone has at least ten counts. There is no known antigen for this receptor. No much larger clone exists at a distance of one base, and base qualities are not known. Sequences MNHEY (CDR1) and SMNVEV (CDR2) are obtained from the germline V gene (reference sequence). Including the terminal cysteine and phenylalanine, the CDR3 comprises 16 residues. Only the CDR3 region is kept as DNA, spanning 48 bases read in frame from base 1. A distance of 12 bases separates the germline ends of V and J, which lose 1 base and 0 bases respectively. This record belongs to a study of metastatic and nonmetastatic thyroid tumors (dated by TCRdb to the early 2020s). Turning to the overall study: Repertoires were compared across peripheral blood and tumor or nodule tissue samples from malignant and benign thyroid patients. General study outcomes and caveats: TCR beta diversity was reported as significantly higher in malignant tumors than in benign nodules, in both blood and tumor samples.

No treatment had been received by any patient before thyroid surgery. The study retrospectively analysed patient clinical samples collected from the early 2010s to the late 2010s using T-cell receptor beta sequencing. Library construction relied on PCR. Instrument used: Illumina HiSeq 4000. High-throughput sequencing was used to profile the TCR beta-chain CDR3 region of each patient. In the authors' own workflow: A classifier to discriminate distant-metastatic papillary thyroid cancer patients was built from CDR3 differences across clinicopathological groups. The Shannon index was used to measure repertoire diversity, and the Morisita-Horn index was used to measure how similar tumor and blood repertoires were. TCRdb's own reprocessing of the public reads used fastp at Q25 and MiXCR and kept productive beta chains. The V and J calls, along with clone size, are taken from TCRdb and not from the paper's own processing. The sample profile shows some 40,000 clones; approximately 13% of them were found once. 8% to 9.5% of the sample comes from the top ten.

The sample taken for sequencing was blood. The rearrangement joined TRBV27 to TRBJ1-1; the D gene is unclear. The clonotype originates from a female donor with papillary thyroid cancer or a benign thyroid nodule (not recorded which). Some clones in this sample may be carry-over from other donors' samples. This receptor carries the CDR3 CASSLFRSELNTEAFF. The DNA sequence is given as TGTGCCAGCAGTTTATTCCGGTCGGAGTTGAACACTGAAGCTTTCTTT.